This passage covers 27 T cell receptor beta chains from one sample sequenced in a study of control samples from healthy donors and cancer patients. Assay: immunoSEQ multiplex PCR; the TCRdb copy retains only in-frame clones and omits some. Of about 160,000 clones in the sample, under 96% were seen once. The sample taken for sequencing was blood. Every receptor here comes from a woman in her twenties or thirties in good health.

V and J are TRBV19 and TRBJ1-5; D not resolved. The CDR3 is made up of 12 amino acids. V lost 7 bases, J lost 6 bases, and 10 bases lay in between. Germline V gene data show CDR1 as LNHDA and CDR2 as SQIVND (reference sequence). In DNA, the CDR3 is TGTGCCAGTACCGGCCCCGCTCAGCCCCAGCATTTT. The encoded protein is CASTGPAQPQHF.

The V call is TRBV27, the J call TRBJ1-1, with 7 bases that match TRBD1. Germline CDR1 is MNHEY and CDR2 is SMNVEV (reference sequence). The CDR3 is 15 amino acids. V shed 5 bases, J shed 0 bases, and the junction held 6 bases outside the gene matches. DNA for the CDR3: TGTGCCAGCAGTCGAAGACAGGGCCTGAACACTGAAGCTTTCTTT. Translating gives CASSRRQGLNTEAFF.

The V gene is TRBV6-5, the J gene TRBJ2-1; possibly TRBD1 for D (6 bases). V was shortened by 7 bases and J by 4 bases, with 17 bases between the two germline ends. This CDR3 has 15 amino acids. The germline gives CDR1 MNHEY, CDR2 SVGAGI. CDR3 in DNA: TGTGCCAGCACTCCCGACAGGAGTCATTACAATGAGCAGTTCTTC. Its translation: CASTPDRSHYNEQFF.

The V gene is TRBV2, the J gene TRBJ1-4, with a weak D call TRBD1 (5 bases). CDR1 is SNHLY, CDR2 FYNNEI, per germline. CDR3 size: 14 residues. Trimming shortened V by 4 bases and J by 4 bases, and 10 bases separated the two germline ends. CDR3 region: CASSVLGHNEKLFF. The CDR3 coding sequence is TGTGCCAGCAGTGTCTTGGGGCATAATGAAAAACTGTTTTTT.

The chain couples TRBV9 to TRBJ2-7; 7 bases line up with TRBD1. The J segment lost 2 bases and the V segment lost 0 bases, leaving 14 bases of the junction unmatched. CDR3 length: 18 residues. CDR1 is SGDLS and CDR2 is YYNGEE in the germline V gene. CDR3 residues: CASSVDPRQGSWAYEQYF. The CDR3 DNA sequence: TGTGCCAGCAGCGTAGATCCGAGACAGGGTTCTTGGGCCTACGAGCAGTACTTC.

This chain connects TRBV5-6 to TRBJ1-2; D gene ambiguous. The CDR3 sequence is 12 residues long. V was shortened by 0 bases and J by 7 bases, with 7 bases between the two germline ends. From germline, CDR1 is SGHDT and CDR2 YYEEEE. CDR3 protein: CASSLDVIGYTF. The CDR3 DNA sequence: TGTGCCAGCAGCTTGGATGTTATTGGCTACACCTTC. The complete variable domain, with remaining parts taken from reference TRBV5-6 and TRBJ1-2, reads DAGVTQSPTHLIKTRGQQVTLRCSPKSGHDTVSWYQQALGQGPQFIFQYYEEEERQRGNFPDRFSGHQFPNYSSELNVNALLLGDSALYLCASSLDVIGYTFGSGTRLTVV.

About this clone itself: Other DNA sequences in this specimen translate into the identical CDR3. This rearrangement joins TRBV11-2 to TRBJ2-5; tentative D call: TRBD1 (6 bases). Germline-derived CDR1 and CDR2 are SGHAT and FQNNGV. Deletions cut 1 base from V and 4 bases from J, with 10 bases between. CDR3 size: 14 residues. CDR3 sequence (DNA): TGTGCCAGCAGCTTAGCGGGACATGGAGAGACCCAGTACTTC. It yields the protein CASSLAGHGETQYF.

The CDR3 nucleotides are TGTGCCAGTAGTATAGTCCTCCCTGCGGACGAGCAGTACTTC. This codes for CASSIVLPADEQYF. The chain uses TRBV19 and TRBJ2-7; the D is unclear. The germline V gene encodes CDR1 LNHDA and CDR2 SQIVND (reference sequence). V lost 1 base and J 5 bases, leaving 12 bases between the germline ends. CDR3 size: 14 residues.

This chain uses TRBV28 with TRBJ2-1, with TRBD2 matching 9 bases. The germline CDR1 and CDR2 sequences are MDHEN and SYDVKM. This CDR3 comprises 17 residues. V dropped 6 bases and J dropped 4; count of bases not matched to a gene: 13. CDR3 bases: TGTGCCAGCAGGGAGGTTCGATCTAGCGGGGATTACAATGAGCAGTTCTTC. It specifies CASREVRSSGDYNEQFF.

The J gene is TRBJ2-7, the V gene TRBV4-1; 9 bases map to TRBD1. This CDR3 is 15 amino acids long. CDR1 and CDR2 (germline): MGHRA, YSYEKL. The J segment lost 3 bases and the V segment lost 0 bases, leaving 3 bases of the junction unmatched. CDR3 region: CASSQETGGVYEQYF. In DNA, the CDR3 is TGCGCCAGCAGCCAAGAGACAGGGGGTGTCTACGAGCAGTACTTC.

This chain connects TRBV12-5 to TRBJ2-1; D gene uncertain. The CDR3 covers 16 residues. Germline CDR1 is LGHNT and CDR2 is FRNRAP. Trimming removed 2 bases from V and 6 bases from J, with 17 bases in between. The CDR3 is CASGLTPSGFGNEQFF. The DNA of the CDR3 is TGTGCTAGTGGTTTGACCCCTTCGGGTTTTGGCAATGAGCAGTTCTTC.

This clone has a single count. The chain has TRBV6-5 and TRBJ1-5, with D possibly matching TRBD1 (6 bases). The V gene lost 0 bases and the J gene lost 4 bases, with 10 bases spanning the gap. This CDR3 comprises 15 residues. Germline values: CDR1 MNHEY, CDR2 SVGAGI. The CDR3 DNA reads as TGTGCCAGCAGTTACTCGAAAGGGGGGAATCAGCCCCAGCATTTT. Translated, it gives CASSYSKGGNQPQHF.

The CDR3 DNA is TGTGCCAGCAGCAGGACAGGAGACTATGGCTACACCTTC. Translated: CASSRTGDYGYTF. The gene calls are TRBV28 and TRBJ1-2; 7 bases are shared with TRBD1. Germline values: CDR1 MDHEN, CDR2 SYDVKM. The CDR3 totals 13 residues. V was clipped by 6 bases and J by 3 bases; unmatched bases: 4.

This clone was observed a single time. This chain links TRBV3-1 (or the pseudogene TRBV3-2) with TRBJ1-2, with D uncertain. This CDR3 is built from 13 residues. V was trimmed by 3 bases and J by 4 bases, leaving 9 bases between them. CDR1 is LGHDT, CDR2 YNNKEL, per germline (reference sequence). This CDR3 is CASSHGHTYGYTF. CDR3 bases: TGTGCCAGCAGCCATGGTCACACCTATGGCTACACCTTC.

This clone was seen just once. The chain links TRBV29-1 to TRBJ1-2; a possible D gene is TRBD1 (6 bases). With 1 base removed from V and 4 bases from J, the gap between germline ends came to 7 bases. The CDR3 loop spans 12 amino acids. The germline V gene has CDR1 SQVTM and CDR2 ANQGSEA. The CDR3 DNA follows: TGCAGCGTTGAAGGACAGGTCTATGGCTACACCTTC. It codes for CSVEGQVYGYTF.

This chain uses TRBV11-2 with TRBJ2-7; D gene uncertain. This CDR3 is built from 13 residues. The V gene's germline CDR1 is SGHAT and CDR2 FQNNGV. V was clipped by 3 bases and J by 6 bases, with 12 bases between them. The CDR3 DNA reads as TGTGCCAGCAGCTTCGAAGTTACACTCGAGCAGTACTTC. This encodes CASSFEVTLEQYF.

The chain has TRBV25-1 and TRBJ1-3; possibly TRBD1 for D (6 bases). The CDR3 length is 17 residues. Germline V CDR1 and CDR2: MGHDK, SYGVNS. V lost 1 base and J lost 0, with 13 bases in between. CDR3 coding DNA: TGTGCCAGCAGTGAATCCGGGGGCCTGAGCTCTGGAAACACCATATATTTT. Its translation: CASSESGGLSSGNTIYF.

The chain employs TRBV11-2 and TRBJ2-7, with 8 bases that match TRBD1. Trimming cost V 0 bases and J 3 bases; bases outside gene matches: 10. Germline values: CDR1 SGHAT, CDR2 FQNNGV. CDR3 length equals 17 residues. CDR3 loop: CASSLDYRTGFIYEQYF. The CDR3 bases are TGTGCCAGCAGCTTAGATTACCGGACAGGGTTTATCTACGAGCAGTACTTC.

The CDR3 region is CASSYLKDRAYGYTF. CDR3 nucleotides: TGTGCCAGCAGCTACCTGAAGGACAGAGCCTATGGCTACACCTTC. The chain uses TRBV11-2 and TRBJ1-2, with D perhaps TRBD1 (6 bases). The CDR3 has 15 residues. Trimming took 4 bases from V and 4 from J, leaving 16 bases between them. Per germline, CDR1 SGHAT and CDR2 FQNNGV.

The genes are TRBV7-9 and TRBJ1-6; D is perhaps TRBD1 (6 bases). The CDR3 spans 15 residues. In germline, CDR1 is SEHNR, CDR2 FQNEAQ (reference sequence). V dropped 2 bases and J dropped 4 bases, with 9 bases sitting between them. The CDR3 loop reads CASSLMRGYNSPLHF. CDR3 DNA sequence: TGTGCCAGCAGCTTAATGAGGGGGTATAATTCACCCCTCCACTTT.

The sample holds one count of this clone. The genes are TRBV29-1 and TRBJ2-3, with D perhaps matching TRBD1 or TRBD2 (5 bases each). V dropped 1 base and J dropped 1 base, with 15 bases sitting between them. The CDR3 length is 16 residues. Germline V gene data show CDR1 as SQVTM and CDR2 as ANQGSEA. As DNA, the CDR3 is TGCAGCGTTGAAGGCTTGTGGGACGGGGGCACAGATACGCAGTATTTT. Amino acids: CSVEGLWDGGTDTQYF.

The chain recombines TRBV9 with TRBJ1-1, with TRBD1 as a possible D gene (5 bases). The V end was cut by 0 bases, the J end by 11 bases, with 14 bases between. The CDR3 has 13 amino acids. CDR1 and CDR2 (germline): SGDLS, YYNGEE. This CDR3 reads CASSVESGTPAFF. CDR3 bases: TGTGCCAGCAGCGTAGAATCGGGGACTCCGGCTTTCTTT.

The chain joins TRBV5-5 to TRBJ1-1; 8 bases fit TRBD1. This CDR3 region has 14 residues. Per the germline V gene, CDR1 is SGHKS and CDR2 is YYEKEE (reference sequence). The trim removed 0 bases at V and 5 bases at J, leaving 3 bases unmatched. The CDR3 is CASSLGTGRTEAFF. The CDR3, as DNA: TGTGCCAGCAGCTTGGGGACAGGGAGGACTGAAGCTTTCTTT. Looking up the rest from reference TRBV5-5 and TRBJ1-1 gives the full variable domain: DAGVTQSPTHLIKTRGQQVTLRCSPISGHKSVSWYQQVLGQGPQFIFQYYEKEERGRGNFPDRFSARQFPNYSSELNVNALLLGDSALYLCASSLGTGRTEAFFGQGTRLTVV.

The V gene is TRBV3-1 (or the pseudogene TRBV3-2), the J gene TRBJ2-7; TRBD2 aligns across 7 bases. This CDR3 has 13 residues. V shed 0 bases and J 6 bases; nucleotides not matched to a gene: 2. The germline CDR1 and CDR2 sequences are LGHDT and YNNKEL (reference sequence). The CDR3 DNA is TGTGCCAGCAGCCAAGATTCGGGGGGCGAGCAGTACTTC. This gives the protein CASSQDSGGEQYF.

V and J are TRBV6-1 and TRBJ2-3; D not resolved. Germline loops: CDR1 MNHNS, CDR2 SASEGT. The ends were cut back, 3 bases at V and 4 bases at J, with 14 bases in the middle. This CDR3 is built from 15 residues. The CDR3 nucleotides read TGTGCCAGCAGTGATGTTGGTTCATTTGCAGATACGCAGTATTTT. This sequence encodes CASSDVGSFADTQYF.

The V gene is TRBV15, the J gene TRBJ2-1, with a possible D match to TRBD1 (6 bases). Per germline, CDR1 LNHNV and CDR2 YYDKDF (reference sequence). This CDR3 has 14 amino acids. V lost 1 base and J lost 3, with 7 bases in between. The CDR3 DNA reads as TGTGCCACCAGCAGAGGACAGGTCTACAATGAGCAGTTCTTC. This gives the protein CATSRGQVYNEQFF.

The chain joins TRBV18 to TRBJ1-1, with 10 bases identical to TRBD1. This CDR3 region has 16 residues. Per the germline V gene, CDR1 is KGHSH and CDR2 is LQKENI. After removal of 0 bases from V and 4 bases from J, the junction contained 5 bases not matched to a gene. This chain's CDR3 is CASSPPGQGRFTEAFF. In DNA form, the CDR3 reads TGTGCCAGCTCACCACCGGGACAGGGGAGGTTCACTGAAGCTTTCTTT. Full variable domain (missing parts from reference TRBV18 and TRBJ1-1): NAGVMQNPRHLVRRRGQEARLRCSPMKGHSHVYWYRQLPEEGLKFMVYLQKENIIDESGMPKERFSAEFPKEGPSILRIQQVVRGDSAAYFCASSPPGQGRFTEAFFGQGTRLTVV.